A single T cell receptor beta chain is shown here with its context. One junction end does not reproduce the germline sequence, and a read error may be involved. Then a second PCR, running about 6 to 11 cycles, was carried out with a sample-barcoded 5' primer and a J-beta primer mix. A template-switch adaptor with 12 random nucleotides tagged each cDNA molecule. TCRdb called the 5' RACE reads again in MiXCR, with one record for every CDR3 protein. The table records some 1.7 million distinct CDR3 sequences, 28% of them present only once. This CDR3 spans 16 amino acids. Germline V gives CDR1 SGDLS, CDR2 YYNGEE. This sample is part of a study of blood T cells in healthy people across ages.

The TCR comes from a woman aged 25 to 39 in good health. The sequenced sample consisted of blood. The chain uses TRBV9 and TRBJ2-1; either TRBD1 or TRBD2 may supply D (5 bases each). This CDR3 reads CASSVVDGAAYNGQFF. The CDR3 nucleotides are TGTGCCAGCAGCGTAGTGGACGGGGCGGCCTACAATGGGCAGTTCTTC.